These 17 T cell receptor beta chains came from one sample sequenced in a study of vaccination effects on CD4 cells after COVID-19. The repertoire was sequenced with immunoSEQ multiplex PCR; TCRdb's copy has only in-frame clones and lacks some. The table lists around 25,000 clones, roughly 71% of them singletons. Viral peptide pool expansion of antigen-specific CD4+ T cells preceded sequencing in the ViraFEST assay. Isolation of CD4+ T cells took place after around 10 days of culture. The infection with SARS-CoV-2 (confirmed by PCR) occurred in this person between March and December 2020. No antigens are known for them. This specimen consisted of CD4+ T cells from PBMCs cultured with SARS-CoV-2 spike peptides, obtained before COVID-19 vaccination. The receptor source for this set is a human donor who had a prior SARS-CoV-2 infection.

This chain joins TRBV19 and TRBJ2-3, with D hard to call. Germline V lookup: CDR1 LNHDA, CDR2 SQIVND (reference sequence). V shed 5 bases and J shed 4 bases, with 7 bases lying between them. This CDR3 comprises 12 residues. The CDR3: CASSGASDTQYF. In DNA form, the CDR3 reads TGTGCCAGTAGTGGAGCTTCAGATACGCAGTATTTT.

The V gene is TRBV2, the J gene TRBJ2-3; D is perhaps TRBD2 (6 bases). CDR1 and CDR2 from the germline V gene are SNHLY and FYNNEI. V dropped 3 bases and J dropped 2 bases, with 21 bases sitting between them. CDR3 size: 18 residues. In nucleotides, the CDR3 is TGTGCCAGCAGTGATCCCAATCATAGCGGAGTTGTCACAGATACGCAGTATTTT. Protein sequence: CASSDPNHSGVVTDTQYF.

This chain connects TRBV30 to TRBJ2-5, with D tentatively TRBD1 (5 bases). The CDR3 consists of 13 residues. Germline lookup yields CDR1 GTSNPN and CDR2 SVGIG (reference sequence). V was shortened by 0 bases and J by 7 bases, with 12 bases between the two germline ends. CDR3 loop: CAWSVLGRGTQYF. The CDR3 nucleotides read TGTGCCTGGAGTGTACTTGGTAGGGGGACCCAGTACTTC. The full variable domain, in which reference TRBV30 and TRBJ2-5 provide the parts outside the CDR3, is SQTIHQWPATLVQPVGSPLSLECTVEGTSNPNLYWYRQAAGRGLQLLFYSVGIGQISSEVPQNLSASRPQDRQFILSSKKLLLSDSGFYLCAWSVLGRGTQYFGPGTRLLVL.

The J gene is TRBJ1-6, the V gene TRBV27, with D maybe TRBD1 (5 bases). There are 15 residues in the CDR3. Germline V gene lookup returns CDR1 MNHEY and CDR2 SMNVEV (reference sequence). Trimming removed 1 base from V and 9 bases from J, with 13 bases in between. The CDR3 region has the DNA TGTGCCAGCAGTTTATTTCCGGGGCTGGGTTCACCCCTCCACTTT. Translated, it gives CASSLFPGLGSPLHF.

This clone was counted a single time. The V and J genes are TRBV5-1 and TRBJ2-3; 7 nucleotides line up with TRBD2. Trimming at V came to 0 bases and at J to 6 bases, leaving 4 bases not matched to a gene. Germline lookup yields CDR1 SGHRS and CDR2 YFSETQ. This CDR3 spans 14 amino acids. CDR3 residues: CASSLGLAPDTQYF. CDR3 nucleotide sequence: TGCGCCAGCAGCTTGGGACTAGCACCTGATACGCAGTATTTT.

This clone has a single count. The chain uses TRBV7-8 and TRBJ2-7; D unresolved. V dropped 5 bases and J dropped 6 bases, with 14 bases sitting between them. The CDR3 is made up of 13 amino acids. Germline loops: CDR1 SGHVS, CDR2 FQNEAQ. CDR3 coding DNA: TGTGCCAGCAGCCCTCAATATAATTCCGAGCAGTACTTC. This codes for CASSPQYNSEQYF.

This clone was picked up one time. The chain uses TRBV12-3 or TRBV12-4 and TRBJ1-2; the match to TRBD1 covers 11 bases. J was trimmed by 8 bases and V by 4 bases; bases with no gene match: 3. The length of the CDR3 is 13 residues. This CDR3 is CASSWDRGYGYTF. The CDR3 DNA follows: TGTGCCAGCAGTTGGGACAGGGGGTACGGCTACACCTTC.

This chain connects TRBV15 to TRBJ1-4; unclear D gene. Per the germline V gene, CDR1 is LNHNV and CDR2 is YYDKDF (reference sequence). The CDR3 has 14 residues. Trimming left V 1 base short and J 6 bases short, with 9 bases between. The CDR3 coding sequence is TGTGCCACCAGCAGAGGTATCGGTGATGAAAAACTGTTTTTT. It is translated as CATSRGIGDEKLFF.

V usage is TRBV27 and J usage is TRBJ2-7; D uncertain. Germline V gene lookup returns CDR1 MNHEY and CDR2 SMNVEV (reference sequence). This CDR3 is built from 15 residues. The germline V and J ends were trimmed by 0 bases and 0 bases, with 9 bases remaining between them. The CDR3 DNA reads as TGTGCCAGCAGTTTATCTAGTCGTTCCTCCTACGAGCAGTACTTC. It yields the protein CASSLSSRSSYEQYF.

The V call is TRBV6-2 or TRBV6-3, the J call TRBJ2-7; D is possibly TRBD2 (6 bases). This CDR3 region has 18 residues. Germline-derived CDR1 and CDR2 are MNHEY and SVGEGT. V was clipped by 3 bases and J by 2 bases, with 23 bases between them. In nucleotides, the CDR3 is TGTGCCAGCAGTTATTCGATTGGAGCCCTAGCGTCGACCTACGAGCAGTACTTC. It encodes CASSYSIGALASTYEQYF.

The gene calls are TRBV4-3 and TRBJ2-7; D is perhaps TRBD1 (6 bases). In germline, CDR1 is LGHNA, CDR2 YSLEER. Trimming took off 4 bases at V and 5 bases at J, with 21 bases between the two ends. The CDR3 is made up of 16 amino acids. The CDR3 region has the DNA TGCGCCAGCAGCCCCCACGTTGGACAGCGTTCCAACGAGCAGTACTTC. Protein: CASSPHVGQRSNEQYF.

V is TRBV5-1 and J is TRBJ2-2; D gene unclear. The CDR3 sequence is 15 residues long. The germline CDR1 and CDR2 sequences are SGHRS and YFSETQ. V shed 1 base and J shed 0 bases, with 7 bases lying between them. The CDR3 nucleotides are TGCGCCAGCAGCTTGACATCCTCGAACACCGGGGAGCTGTTTTTT. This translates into CASSLTSSNTGELFF.

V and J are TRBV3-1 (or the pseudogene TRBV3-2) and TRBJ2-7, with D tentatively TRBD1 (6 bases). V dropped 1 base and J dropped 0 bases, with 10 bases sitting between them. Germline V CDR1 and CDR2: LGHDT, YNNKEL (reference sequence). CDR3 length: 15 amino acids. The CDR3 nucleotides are TGTGCCAGCAGCCAAGGGACAGAGAGCTCCTACGAGCAGTACTTC. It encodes CASSQGTESSYEQYF.

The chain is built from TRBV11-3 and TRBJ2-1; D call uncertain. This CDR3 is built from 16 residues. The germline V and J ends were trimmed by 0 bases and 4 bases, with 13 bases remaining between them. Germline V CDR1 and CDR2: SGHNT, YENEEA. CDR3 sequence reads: CASSLDRMRRYNEQFF. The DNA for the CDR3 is TGTGCCAGCAGCTTAGATCGCATGCGGCGGTACAATGAGCAGTTCTTC.

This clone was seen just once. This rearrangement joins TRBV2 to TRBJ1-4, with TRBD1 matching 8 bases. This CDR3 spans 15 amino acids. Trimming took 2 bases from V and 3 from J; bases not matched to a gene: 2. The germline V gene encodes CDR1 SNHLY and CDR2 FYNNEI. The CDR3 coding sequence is TGTGCCAGCAGTGAACAGACAGGGGCTAATGAAAAACTGTTTTTT. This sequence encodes CASSEQTGANEKLFF.

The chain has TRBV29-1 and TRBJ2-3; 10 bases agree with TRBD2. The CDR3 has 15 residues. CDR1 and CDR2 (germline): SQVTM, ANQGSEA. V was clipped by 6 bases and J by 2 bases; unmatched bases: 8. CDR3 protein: CSVAPSGGTTDTQYF. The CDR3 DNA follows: TGCAGCGTCGCCCCTAGCGGGGGAACCACAGATACGCAGTATTTT.

The CDR3 loop reads CASSWGTYEQYF. The CDR3 DNA sequence: TGTGCCAGCAGCTGGGGAACATACGAGCAGTACTTC. V usage is TRBV5-5 and J usage is TRBJ2-7, with unresolved D. CDR3 length equals 12 residues. V was shortened by 3 bases and J by 4 bases, with 8 bases between the two germline ends. Germline CDR1 SGHKS, CDR2 YYEKEE (reference sequence).